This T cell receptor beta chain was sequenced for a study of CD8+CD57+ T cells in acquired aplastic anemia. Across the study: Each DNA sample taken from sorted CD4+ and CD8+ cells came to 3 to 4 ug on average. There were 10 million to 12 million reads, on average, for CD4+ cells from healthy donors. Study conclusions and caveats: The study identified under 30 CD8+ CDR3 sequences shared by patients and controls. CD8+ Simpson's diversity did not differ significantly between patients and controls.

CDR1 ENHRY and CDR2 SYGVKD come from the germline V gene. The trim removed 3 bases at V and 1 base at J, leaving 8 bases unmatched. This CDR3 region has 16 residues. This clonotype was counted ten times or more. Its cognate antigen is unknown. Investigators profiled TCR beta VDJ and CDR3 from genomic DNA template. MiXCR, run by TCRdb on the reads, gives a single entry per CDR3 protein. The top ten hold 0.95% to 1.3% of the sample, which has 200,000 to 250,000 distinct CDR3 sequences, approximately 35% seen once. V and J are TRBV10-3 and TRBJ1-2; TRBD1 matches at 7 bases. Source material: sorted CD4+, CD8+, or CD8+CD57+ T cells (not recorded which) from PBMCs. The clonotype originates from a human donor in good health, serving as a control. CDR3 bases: TGTGCCATCAGTGACCCGCCAAGGGACAGTAACTATGGCTACACCTTC. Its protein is CAISDPPRDSNYGYTF.